The source of this TCR beta chain is a study of Ad26.COV2.S vaccination and SARS-CoV-2 variants. The protocol was immunoSEQ multiplex PCR, while the TCRdb copy is restricted to in-frame clones and leaves out a portion. This sample has around 500,000 clones, with 80% to 90% found just once. V lost 4 bases and J 2 bases, leaving 17 bases between the germline ends. Germline V gene sequence: CDR1 LNHDA, CDR2 SQIVND (reference sequence). There are 16 residues in the CDR3. Stated treatment: around 19 received Ad26.COV2.S at low or high dose, single or two shots; about five received placebo; per-sample allocation not given. All samples were drawn on day 63, counting from the first vaccine or placebo injection.

The chain joins TRBV19 to TRBJ1-2; no clear D gene. This TCR came from a person between 18 and 65 years old who received the Ad26.COV2.S COVID-19 vaccine or a placebo. The source material was peripheral blood, sampled in a trial of Ad26.COV2.S vaccine versus placebo. Written as DNA, the CDR3 is TGTGCCAGTAGTAGGCAGCAAGCATCCCCCAACTATGGCTACACCTTC. Translated, it gives CASSRQQASPNYGYTF.